This T cell receptor beta chain was documented in a study of cytomegalovirus exposure and HLA in healthy donors. Study results and caveats: Cytomegalovirus status, reportedly, was diagnosed with high specificity and sensitivity by the classifier. Overall, approximately 180 TCR beta chains were annotated as cytomegalovirus-associated. The authors confirmed in vitro that three CMV-associated chains were specific for CMV antigens.

About this clone: Its antigen is as yet unknown.

The protocol was immunoSEQ multiplex PCR, while the TCRdb copy is restricted to in-frame clones and leaves out a portion. The sample has about 83,000 clones; about 95% are singletons. The germline V gene has CDR1 MGHRA and CDR2 YSYEKL. The V end was cut by 1 base, the J end by 0 bases, with 16 bases between. The length of the CDR3 is 17 residues. The donors belonged to the roughly 110-subject validation cohort, separate from the roughly 600-subject first cohort. Sample: PBMCs. The sequence was obtained from a woman younger than 30 in good health and CMV-seronegative. V is TRBV4-1 and J is TRBJ2-7; the D gene is possibly TRBD1 (6 bases). The DNA of the CDR3 is TGCGCCAGCAGCCAAGCCCCGGACAGAGCAAGCTCCTACGAGCAGTACTTC. Translated: CASSQAPDRASSYEQYF.